Listed below are T cell receptor beta chains from one sample, sequenced in a study of T cells in Graves' hyperthyroidism and ophthalmopathy. TCRdb used MiXCR to reprocess the multiplex PCR reads, holding one entry per CDR3 protein. The repertoire includes under 400,000 distinct CDR3 sequences, approximately 25% of them detected once, and roughly 70% sits in the top ten. The material sequenced was blood. These receptors all stem from a man in his forties or fifties with Graves' hyperthyroidism. CDR3s include the opening cysteine and the closing phenylalanine or tryptophan. The D gene is left open where the match is weak. The listing skips clone size in some rows; elsewhere it reads once, few, many or a size class.

NA	TRBV7-2	NA	TRBJ2-1	TGTGCCAGCAGCCCGGGGGCGGGGAGGGAAGATGAGCAGTTCTTC	CASSPGAGREDEQFF
many	TRBV11-1	TRBD1	TRBJ2-7	TGTGCCAGCAGCCAGGATGGGACAGCCGTTGAAGAGCAGTACTTC	CASSQDGTAVEEQYF
NA	TRBV7-2	NA	TRBJ2-2	TGTGCCAGCAGCTTAGACGGGTTTGGGAACACCGGGGAGCTGTTTTTT	CASSLDGFGNTGELFF
NA	TRBV19	NA	TRBJ1-1	TGTGCCAGTAGTCCAACGGCTAGCGCGAACACTGAAGCTTTCTTT	CASSPTASANTEAFF
many	TRBV11-2	NA	TRBJ2-5	TGTGCCAGCAAATTCAGTCTGAGCGTTCGAGAGACCCAGTACTTC	CASKFSLSVRETQYF
once	TRBV9	NA	TRBJ2-5	TGTGCCAGCGACATATACCGGGAGCGCCAAGAGACCCAGTACTTC	CASDIYRERQETQYF
few	TRBV19	TRBD2	TRBJ2-5	TGTGCCAGTAGTCCCCTACAGACTAGCGGGAGGACCGAGACCCAGTACTTC	CASSPLQTSGRTETQYF
NA	TRBV20-1	NA	TRBJ1-2	TGCAGTGCTTCGGGACATGTTGATGGCTACACCTTC	CSASGHVDGYTF
once	TRBV12-5	NA	TRBJ2-3	TGTGCTAGTGGAAAGGACACCGGGAGCGCAGATACGCAGTATTTT	CASGKDTGSADTQYF
many	TRBV27	TRBD2	TRBJ2-1	TGTGCCAACTCGACTAGCGGGAGACAGGCGGACGGTGGTGAGCAGTTCTTC	CANSTSGRQADGGEQFF
many	TRBV20-1	NA	TRBJ1-5	TGCAGTGCTAGTGATGACAAACCCAATCAGCCCCAGCATTTT	CSASDDKPNQPQHF
many	TRBV12-3/TRBV12-4	NA	TRBJ1-2	TGTGCCAGCAGTTTAGATCCCCCGGGGGCCTATGGCTACACCTTC	CASSLDPPGAYGYTF
NA	TRBV7-6	NA	TRBJ2-7	TGTGCCAGCAGCTTAGGAGAGGGGGGAGGAGTCTTCTCCTACGAGCAGTACTTC	CASSLGEGGGVFSYEQYF
few	TRBV28	NA	TRBJ1-2	TGTGCCAGCAGTTCCTCAGGGGACTATGGCTACACCTTC	CASSSSGDYGYTF
many	TRBV28	TRBD2	TRBJ2-3	TGTGCCAGCACCCCCAGGGAGGGGGATACGCAGTATTTT	CASTPREGDTQYF
NA	TRBV20-1	TRBD2	TRBJ2-3	TGCAGTGTGGGGAGGGGCGGGTTCACAGATACGCAGTATTTT	CSVGRGGFTDTQYF
many	TRBV2	NA	TRBJ2-3	TGTGCCAGCAGATACGATAGCACAGATACGCAGTATTTT	CASRYDSTDTQYF
NA	TRBV5-1	NA	TRBJ2-5	TGCGCCAGCAGCTTATGGGGGGGCCGGGAGACCCAGTACTTC	CASSLWGGRETQYF
many	TRBV29-1	TRBD1	TRBJ1-1	TGCAGCGGTCTCCGGGACAGAAACACTGAAGCTTTCTTT	CSGLRDRNTEAFF
NA	TRBV12-3/TRBV12-4	NA	TRBJ2-2	TGTGCCAGCAGTGATACTGAAGTCGGGAGTGGCTACACCGGGGAGCTGTTTTTT	CASSDTEVGSGYTGELFF